A single sample is the source of the 27 T cell receptor beta chains below, sequenced in a study of human T cells and chemical hapten exposure listed by TCRdb under 2021. The sample's time point label, in plain terms: patch test 2, 6 weeks after DPC sensitization. Per the publication, the treatment or condition label means: therapeutic diphenylcyclopropenone sensitization with weekly scalp DPC. Library generation was performed with RACE. Sequencing was performed on a NextSeq 500. TCRdb handled the public reads itself, with Q25 trimming in fastp and clone calling in MiXCR, and kept productive beta chains. Each entry merges the rows of one CDR3 protein and shows their most common DNA and genes. The sample data list tens of thousands of distinct CDR3 sequences, and 8.5% of these were observed just once. The leading ten clones occupy roughly 3% of the sample. Sequencing used whole blood, obtained in connection with sensitization to the hapten diphenylcyclopropenone (DPC). Every receptor here comes from a woman between 50 and 59 years old with alopecia areata. Some clones in this sample may be carry-over from other donors' samples.

V usage is TRBV2 and J usage is TRBJ2-1; 8 nucleotides align to TRBD2. The CDR3 has 15 residues. CDR1 and CDR2 (germline): SNHLY, FYNNEI. V lost 1 base to trimming and J lost 8 bases; unmatched junction nucleotides: 7. CDR3: CASSEGGTRVDEQFF. CDR3 sequence (DNA): TGTGCCAGCAGTGAAGGCGGGACTAGAGTAGATGAGCAGTTCTTC.

The rearrangement uses TRBV28 and TRBJ2-7, with D uncertain. V dropped 5 bases and J dropped 4 bases, with 6 bases sitting between them. CDR1 and CDR2 from the germline V gene are MDHEN and SYDVKM. The CDR3 contains 11 residues. The CDR3 coding sequence is TGTGCCAGCAGTCCCCATTACGAGCAGTACTTC. It codes for CASSPHYEQYF.

The genes are TRBV7-2 and TRBJ2-3; maybe TRBD2 (6 bases). Germline V gene lookup returns CDR1 SGHTA and CDR2 FQGNSA. The CDR3 is 17 amino acids. V was shortened by 1 base and J by 3 bases, with 17 bases between the two germline ends. DNA of the CDR3: TGTGCCAGCAGCTTAGTTGCGGGACCCGGCTTAACAGATACGCAGTATTTT. Translated, it gives CASSLVAGPGLTDTQYF.

In its sample, this clonotype was seen many times. V gene TRBV5-4 combines with J gene TRBJ1-3; D remains ambiguous. CDR3 length: 13 residues. Trimming took 0 bases from V and 2 from J, leaving 3 bases between them. Germline CDR1 and CDR2: SGHNT and YYREEE (reference sequence). CDR3 sequence reads: CASSLEAGNTIYF. The CDR3 DNA reads as TGTGCCAGCAGCTTGGAGGCTGGAAACACCATATATTTT. The entire variable domain, with the rest obtained from reference TRBV5-4 and TRBJ1-3, is as follows: ETGVTQSPTHLIKTRGQQVTLRCSSQSGHNTVSWYQQALGQGPQFIFQYYREEENGRGNFPPRFSGLQFPNYSSELNVNALELDDSALYLCASSLEAGNTIYFGEGSWLTVV.

The table lists this clonotype with many counts. The chain uses TRBV2 and TRBJ1-1, with D uncertain. This CDR3 has 12 amino acids. Germline V gene data show CDR1 as SNHLY and CDR2 as FYNNEI. V lost 6 bases and J 5 bases, leaving 10 bases between the germline ends. CDR3 sequence: CASRAGGTEAFF. CDR3 nucleotides: TGTGCCAGCAGGGCGGGCGGAACTGAAGCTTTCTTT.

This clonotype was detected ten times or more. This chain uses TRBV7-2 with TRBJ1-4, with D uncertain. Germline V lookup: CDR1 SGHTA, CDR2 FQGNSA. The length of the CDR3 is 16 residues. The germline V and J ends were trimmed by 0 bases and 7 bases, with 15 bases remaining between them. The CDR3 here is CASSLAASGAGEKLFF. The CDR3 nucleotides are TGTGCCAGCAGCTTAGCCGCGTCAGGCGCTGGTGAAAAACTGTTTTTT.

The rearrangement uses TRBV12-3 or TRBV12-4 and TRBJ1-5, with TRBD1 as a possible D gene (5 bases). Trimming shortened V by 7 bases and J by 2 bases, and 9 bases separated the two germline ends. This CDR3 region has 13 residues. CDR3 amino acids: CASKRRGNQPQHF. CDR3 DNA: TGTGCCAGCAAACGCAGGGGCAATCAGCCCCAGCATTTT.

This clonotype was seen at least ten times. This sequence joins TRBV12-3 or TRBV12-4 and TRBJ1-2; 7 bases are a match to TRBD1. Trimming removed 5 bases from V and 4 bases from J; junction bases left unmatched: 7. The CDR3 sequence is 14 residues long. CDR3 residues: CASSLDRVFYGYTF. The CDR3 nucleotides read TGTGCCAGCAGTCTTGACAGGGTTTTCTATGGCTACACCTTC.

This clonotype occurred many times. This chain links TRBV9 with TRBJ2-7, with D uncertain. The ends were cut back, 1 base at V and 3 bases at J, with 8 bases in the middle. Germline V gene sequence: CDR1 SGDLS, CDR2 YYNGEE. The CDR3 is made up of 13 amino acids. CDR3 in amino acids: CASSVQADYEQYF. CDR3 nucleotides: TGTGCCAGCAGCGTACAGGCTGACTACGAGCAGTACTTC.

At least ten counts were recorded for this clonotype. V gene TRBV11-2 combines with J gene TRBJ1-1, with D tentatively TRBD1 (6 bases). Germline CDR1 is SGHAT and CDR2 is FQNNGV. V lost 6 bases, J lost 1 base, and 15 bases lay in between. The CDR3 sequence is 15 residues long. CDR3 region: CASRRWGAPNTEAFF. For the CDR3, the DNA is TGTGCCAGCAGGCGGTGGGGGGCTCCGAACACTGAAGCTTTCTTT.

This clonotype was observed a few times. This chain links TRBV2 with TRBJ2-7; tentative D call: TRBD1 (5 bases). CDR1 SNHLY and CDR2 FYNNEI come from the germline V gene. The length of the CDR3 is 14 residues. V was pared by 5 bases and J by 6 bases, with 17 bases between. CDR3 loop: CASSQGFVLGEQYF. In DNA, the CDR3 is TGTGCCAGCAGTCAGGGTTTCGTATTGGGCGAGCAGTACTTC. The full variable domain, with the rest looked up from reference TRBV2 and TRBJ2-7, is EPEVTQTPSHQVTQMGQEVILRCVPISNHLYFYWYRQILGQKVEFLVSFYNNEISEKSEIFDDQFSVERPDGSNFTLKIRSTKLEDSAMYFCASSQGFVLGEQYFGPGTRLTVT.

In this sample, this clonotype turned up a few times. The chain employs TRBV12-3 or TRBV12-4 and TRBJ1-5; D not certain. Trimming took 7 bases from V and 6 from J, leaving 13 bases between them. The CDR3 is made up of 13 amino acids. As DNA, the CDR3 is TGTGCCAGCACTCTCGGGCAGTTTCAGCCCCAGCATTTT. Amino acid sequence: CASTLGQFQPQHF.

The genes are TRBV29-1 and TRBJ1-2; D not resolved. The V and J ends lost 7 bases and 4 bases respectively, with 16 bases between them. The CDR3 contains 13 residues. Germline CDR1 and CDR2: SQVTM and ANQGSEA. The CDR3 loop reads CSAPVGDLYGYTF. The CDR3 DNA reads as TGCAGCGCGCCAGTGGGCGATCTCTATGGCTACACCTTC.

This clonotype appeared a few times. V usage is TRBV2 and J usage is TRBJ1-2; D is unresolved. V gave up 1 base and J gave up 2 bases, with 8 bases separating them. The CDR3 sequence is 14 residues long. CDR1 is SNHLY, CDR2 FYNNEI, per germline. CDR3 loop: CASSEDRRNYGYTF. The CDR3 DNA is TGTGCCAGCAGTGAAGACCGGCGGAACTATGGCTACACCTTC. Full variable domain (remainder filled in from reference TRBV2 and TRBJ1-2): EPEVTQTPSHQVTQMGQEVILRCVPISNHLYFYWYRQILGQKVEFLVSFYNNEISEKSEIFDDQFSVERPDGSNFTLKIRSTKLEDSAMYFCASSEDRRNYGYTFGSGTRLTVV.

This clonotype was picked up many times. J is TRBJ1-4 and V is TRBV24-1; perhaps TRBD1 as D (6 bases). V dropped 4 bases and J dropped 6 bases, with 14 bases sitting between them. Germline CDR1 and CDR2: KGHDR and SFDVKD. CDR3 length equals 15 residues. DNA of the CDR3: TGTGCCACCAGTGACACCACAGGGAATGATGAAAAACTGTTTTTT. Translating gives CATSDTTGNDEKLFF.

The sample holds many counts of this clonotype. V is TRBV5-6 and J is TRBJ1-1; no clear D. V gave up 1 base and J gave up 1 base, with 5 bases separating them. There are 13 residues in the CDR3. The germline gives CDR1 SGHDT, CDR2 YYEEEE. CDR3 DNA: TGTGCCAGCAGCTTGACGGCGAACACTGAAGCTTTCTTT. Protein product: CASSLTANTEAFF. Based on the CDR3 plus reference TRBV5-6 and TRBJ1-1, the full variable domain is DAGVTQSPTHLIKTRGQQVTLRCSPKSGHDTVSWYQQALGQGPQFIFQYYEEEERQRGNFPDRFSGHQFPNYSSELNVNALLLGDSALYLCASSLTANTEAFFGQGTRLTVV.

This chain uses TRBV9 with TRBJ1-1; 9 bases are shared with TRBD1. The J segment lost 2 bases and the V segment lost 2 bases, leaving 7 bases of the junction unmatched. Per germline, CDR1 SGDLS and CDR2 YYNGEE. This CDR3 spans 16 amino acids. CDR3 sequence (DNA): TGTGCCAGCAGCGTCTTACAGGGGGCGGTCAACACTGAAGCTTTCTTT. The encoded protein is CASSVLQGAVNTEAFF.

This clonotype was found a few times. CDR3 in amino acids: CSADRTSGGADTQYF. As DNA, the CDR3 is TGCAGTGCTGACCGTACTAGCGGGGGGGCAGATACGCAGTATTTT. The chain is built from TRBV20-1 and TRBJ2-3; 13 positions agree with TRBD2. The V gene's germline CDR1 is DFQATT and CDR2 SNEGSKA (reference sequence). Trimming removed 5 bases from V and 4 bases from J; junction bases left unmatched: 6. The CDR3 consists of 15 residues.

The chain links TRBV20-1 to TRBJ2-4; D possibly corresponds to TRBD2 (8 bases). Per the germline V gene, CDR1 is DFQATT and CDR2 is SNEGSKA (reference sequence). This CDR3 has 18 residues. Trimming removed 0 bases at V and 3 bases at J, with 21 bases between. The CDR3 is CSARDLASGQGGKNIQYF. DNA of the CDR3: TGCAGTGCTAGAGATCTGGCTAGCGGGCAGGGGGGCAAAAACATTCAGTACTTC.

The genes are TRBV5-5 and TRBJ1-4; a weak D match, TRBD1 (5 bases). The germline V gene encodes CDR1 SGHKS and CDR2 YYEKEE (reference sequence). Trimming took 0 bases from V and 4 from J, leaving 7 bases between them. The CDR3 consists of 14 residues. The CDR3 spells CASSLAGVNEKLFF. CDR3 DNA: TGTGCCAGCAGCTTGGCGGGGGTTAATGAAAAACTGTTTTTT.

This clonotype was seen repeatedly, ten times or more. The chain joins TRBV3-1 to TRBJ1-2, with D uncertain. The CDR3 sequence is 16 residues long. Trimming took off 0 bases at V and 1 base at J, with 12 bases between the two ends. Germline lookup yields CDR1 LGHDT and CDR2 YNNKEL (reference sequence). CDR3 sequence: CASSQEVRAVNYGYTF. The CDR3 bases are TGTGCCAGCAGCCAAGAAGTCAGAGCGGTTAACTATGGCTACACCTTC.

This chain uses TRBV29-1 with TRBJ2-7; possibly TRBD1 or TRBD2 for D (5 bases each). The CDR3 loop spans 12 amino acids. Per germline, CDR1 SQVTM and CDR2 ANQGSEA. Trimming stripped 4 bases from V and 5 bases from J, with 12 bases between. The CDR3 bases are TGCAGCGTTGGGGGTGGGGACCACGAGCAGTACTTC. This gives the protein CSVGGGDHEQYF.

This clonotype was recorded many times. This rearrangement joins TRBV19 to TRBJ1-1; D is unresolved. The CDR3 sequence is 15 residues long. V lost 9 bases, J lost 0 bases, and 17 bases lay in between. CDR1 and CDR2 (germline): LNHDA, SQIVND (reference sequence). CDR3 DNA sequence: TGTGCCAGCACTCTCCGGAGAGAGATGAACACTGAAGCTTTCTTT. Translating gives CASTLRREMNTEAFF. The entire variable domain, with the rest obtained from reference TRBV19 and TRBJ1-1, is as follows: DGGITQSPKYLFRKEGQNVTLSCEQNLNHDAMYWYRQDPGQGLRLIYYSQIVNDFQKGDIAEGYSVSREKKESFPLTVTSAQKNPTAFYLCASTLRREMNTEAFFGQGTRLTVV.

This clonotype has just a few counts. The chain joins TRBV10-3 to TRBJ2-1; D not certain. This CDR3 is 13 amino acids long. The V gene lost 2 bases and the J gene lost 6 bases, with 8 bases spanning the gap. Looked up from germline, CDR1 is ENHRY and CDR2 is SYGVKD. The CDR3, as DNA: TGTGCCATCAGTGAGACTTGGGGCAATGAGCAGTTCTTC. This codes for CAISETWGNEQFF.

V gene TRBV20-1 combines with J gene TRBJ2-3; the match to TRBD2 covers 10 bases. CDR1 and CDR2 from the germline V gene are DFQATT and SNEGSKA (reference sequence). The CDR3 length is 17 residues. V lost 3 bases, J lost 5 bases, and 14 bases stayed unmatched. The CDR3 coding sequence is TGCAGTGCTAGGCGGGCTAGCGGGGGCATCACGCGAGATACGCAGTATTTT. Residues: CSARRASGGITRDTQYF.

This clonotype was seen at least ten times. The gene calls are TRBV12-3 or TRBV12-4 and TRBJ2-5, with 9 bases identical to TRBD2. This CDR3 is 14 amino acids long. V gave up 5 bases and J gave up 5 bases; unmatched junction bases: 6. The CDR3 here is CASSLLAGSETQYF. The CDR3 DNA is TGTGCCAGCAGTCTGCTAGCGGGAAGTGAGACCCAGTACTTC.

The chain combines TRBV10-2 with TRBJ1-1; no clear D. Germline values: CDR1 WSHSY, CDR2 SAAADI. This CDR3 has 13 amino acids. V lost 6 bases to trimming and J lost 1 base, with 9 bases between them. As DNA, the CDR3 is TGCGCCAGCAGGGAGAACTGGAACACTGAAGCTTTCTTT. This sequence encodes CASRENWNTEAFF.